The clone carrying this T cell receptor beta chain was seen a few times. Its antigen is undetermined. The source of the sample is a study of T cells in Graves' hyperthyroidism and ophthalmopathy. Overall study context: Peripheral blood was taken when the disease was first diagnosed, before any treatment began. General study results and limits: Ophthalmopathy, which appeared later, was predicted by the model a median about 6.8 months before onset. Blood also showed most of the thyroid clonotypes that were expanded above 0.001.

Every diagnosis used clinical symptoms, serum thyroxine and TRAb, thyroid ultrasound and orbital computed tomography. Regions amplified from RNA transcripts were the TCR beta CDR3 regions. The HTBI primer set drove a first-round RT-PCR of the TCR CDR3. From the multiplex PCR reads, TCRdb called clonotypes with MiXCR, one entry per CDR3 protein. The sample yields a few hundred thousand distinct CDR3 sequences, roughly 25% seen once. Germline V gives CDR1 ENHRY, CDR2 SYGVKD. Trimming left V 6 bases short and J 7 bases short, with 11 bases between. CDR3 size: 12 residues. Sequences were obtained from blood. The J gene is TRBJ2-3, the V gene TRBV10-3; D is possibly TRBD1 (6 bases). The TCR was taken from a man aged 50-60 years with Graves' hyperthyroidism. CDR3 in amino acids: CAISQDRHTQYF. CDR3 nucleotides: TGTGCCATCAGCCAAGACAGGCATACGCAGTATTTT.